The 20 T cell receptor beta chains below all came from one sample that was sequenced in a study of blood T cell repertoires in COVID-19. TCRdb's copy holds only in-frame clones and misses some; the assay was immunoSEQ multiplex PCR. The sample has under 400,000 clones, around 87% seen once. Sequencing used peripheral blood. The receptors stem from a man in his late teens or twenties with active or convalescent COVID-19.

The chain is built from TRBV4-2 and TRBJ2-5; 15 bases agree with TRBD2. V lost 1 base and J lost 2; bases outside the gene matches: 14. CDR1 and CDR2 from the germline V gene are LGHNA and YNFKEQ. The CDR3 is 21 amino acids. CDR3 amino acids: CASSQGTGLAGGPSRQETQYF. DNA of the CDR3: TGTGCCAGCAGCCAAGGGACCGGACTAGCGGGGGGGCCTTCCCGTCAAGAGACCCAGTACTTC.

The gene calls are TRBV16 and TRBJ1-4; perhaps TRBD1 as D (5 bases). Trimming removed 1 base from V and 0 bases from J, with 6 bases in between. This CDR3 is built from 15 residues. In germline, CDR1 is KGHSY, CDR2 FQNENV. The CDR3 reads CASSQLTATNEKLFF. The DNA of the CDR3 is TGTGCCAGCAGCCAATTGACAGCAACTAATGAAAAACTGTTTTTT.

The chain couples TRBV5-5 to TRBJ1-4; D gene uncertain. Germline V gives CDR1 SGHKS, CDR2 YYEKEE (reference sequence). V dropped 5 bases and J dropped 0 bases, with 11 bases sitting between them. This CDR3 has 15 amino acids. The DNA of the CDR3 is TGTGCCAGCAGTCATGGCAGTGCAACTAATGAAAAACTGTTTTTT. This codes for CASSHGSATNEKLFF.

The chain joins TRBV7-2 to TRBJ2-3; TRBD2 aligns across 8 bases. CDR3 length: 15 residues. Germline V gene data show CDR1 as SGHTA and CDR2 as FQGNSA. V dropped 6 bases and J dropped 1; count of bases not matched to a gene: 6. The chain's CDR3 is CASRQSRGGTDTQYF. In DNA, the CDR3 is TGTGCCAGCAGACAGTCGCGGGGGGGCACAGATACGCAGTATTTT.

This chain links TRBV10-3 with TRBJ1-6, with 11 nucleotides matching TRBD1. Looked up from germline, CDR1 is ENHRY and CDR2 is SYGVKD. V was pared by 3 bases and J by 7 bases, with 2 bases of the junction left unmatched. The CDR3 contains 15 residues. CDR3 region: CAISDGQGANSPLHF. Written as DNA, the CDR3 is TGTGCCATCAGTGACGGACAGGGGGCGAATTCACCCCTCCACTTT.

The V gene is TRBV6-5, the J gene TRBJ2-5, with D uncertain. Deletions cut 6 bases from V and 5 bases from J, with 7 bases between. Germline CDR1 is MNHEY and CDR2 is SVGAGI. The CDR3 totals 11 residues. CDR3 DNA sequence: TGTGCCAGCAGCCAACGGGAGACCCAGTACTTC. It encodes CASSQRETQYF.

The gene calls are TRBV19 and TRBJ1-2; TRBD1 might be the D (6 bases). V gave up 3 bases and J gave up 14 bases, with 13 bases separating them. Germline loops: CDR1 LNHDA, CDR2 SQIVND (reference sequence). The CDR3 runs 11 residues. CDR3 sequence: CASSIGPQGTF. DNA of the CDR3: TGTGCCAGTAGTATCGGCCCTCAGGGGACCTTC.

The genes are TRBV27 and TRBJ1-1, with D perhaps TRBD1 (5 bases). CDR3 length: 13 amino acids. Germline V lookup: CDR1 MNHEY, CDR2 SMNVEV (reference sequence). Between the trimmed V and J ends, which lost 5 bases and 7 bases, there was a span of 14 bases. Written as DNA, the CDR3 is TGTGCCAGCAGTACCCAGGGCGGTGGTGAAGCTTTCTTT. Translating gives CASSTQGGGEAFF.

The rearrangement uses TRBV7-9 and TRBJ1-4; D remains unclear. V was clipped by 2 bases and J by 4 bases, with 5 bases between them. Germline CDR1 and CDR2: SEHNR and FQNEAQ (reference sequence). This CDR3 spans 13 amino acids. As DNA, the CDR3 is TGTGCCAGCAGCTTATCCTTTAATGAAAAACTGTTTTTT. It codes for CASSLSFNEKLFF.

The table lists this clone with a few counts. The rearrangement uses TRBV24-1 and TRBJ2-1, with D possibly TRBD2 on 5 matching bases. Deletions cut 4 bases from V and 1 base from J, with 13 bases between. CDR1 is KGHDR and CDR2 is SFDVKD in the germline V gene. The CDR3 length is 16 residues. CDR3 sequence reads: CATSDPDLLSYNEQFF. In nucleotides, the CDR3 is TGTGCCACCAGTGACCCGGACTTGTTGTCCTACAATGAGCAGTTCTTC.

This sequence joins TRBV2 and TRBJ1-5; no reliable D call. Germline V lookup: CDR1 SNHLY, CDR2 FYNNEI. This CDR3 is 14 amino acids long. Trimming pared 6 bases from V and 4 bases from J, leaving 13 bases between. The CDR3 bases are TGTGCCAGCAGAGCGGGTCTGAATAATCAGCCCCAGCATTTT. Translation gives CASRAGLNNQPQHF.

The chain uses TRBV6-2 or TRBV6-3 and TRBJ2-3, with TRBD1 identical over 7 bases. Germline-derived CDR1 and CDR2 are MNHEY and SVGEGT. The CDR3 is 15 amino acids. J was trimmed by 1 base and V by 4 bases; bases with no gene match: 5. CDR3 amino acids: CASSSWTGRTDTQYF. CDR3 bases: TGTGCCAGCAGTTCATGGACAGGCCGCACAGATACGCAGTATTTT.

V usage is TRBV4-3 and J usage is TRBJ2-1; perhaps TRBD1 as D (6 bases). V lost 3 bases to trimming and J lost 2 bases, with 11 bases between them. This CDR3 is 15 amino acids long. CDR1 is LGHNA and CDR2 is YSLEER in the germline V gene. CDR3 in amino acids: CASSHRQVTYNEQFF. For the CDR3, the DNA is TGCGCCAGCAGCCACCGACAGGTGACCTACAATGAGCAGTTCTTC.

This chain joins TRBV28 and TRBJ2-7; a weak D match, TRBD2 (5 bases). CDR1 and CDR2 from the germline V gene are MDHEN and SYDVKM. V dropped 3 bases and J dropped 0 bases, with 18 bases sitting between them. This CDR3 is built from 17 residues. CDR3 amino acids: CASSFPSGTRSSYEQYF. The CDR3 region has the DNA TGTGCCAGCAGTTTTCCCAGCGGAACAAGAAGCTCCTACGAGCAGTACTTC.

The count of this clone is one. This chain joins TRBV4-2 and TRBJ1-2; D remains ambiguous. V was shortened by 3 bases and J by 8 bases, with 13 bases between the two germline ends. This CDR3 spans 13 amino acids. CDR1 is LGHNA and CDR2 is YNFKEQ in the germline V gene. CDR3 DNA: TGTGCCAGCAGCCATTCCGTATTGTTGGGCTACACCTTC. This sequence encodes CASSHSVLLGYTF.

In this sample, this clone turned up many times. The chain recombines TRBV5-1 with TRBJ1-6; D is ambiguous. Trimming removed 0 bases from V and 8 bases from J, with 18 bases in between. This CDR3 is 17 amino acids long. Germline lookup yields CDR1 SGHRS and CDR2 YFSETQ. The CDR3 nucleotides read TGCGCCAGCAGCTTGGAAGCGAAACTGGATAGGTATTCACCCCTCCACTTT. Amino acid sequence: CASSLEAKLDRYSPLHF.

J is TRBJ1-4 and V is TRBV19; D ambiguous. This CDR3 is built from 12 residues. Germline V lookup: CDR1 LNHDA, CDR2 SQIVND (reference sequence). V was clipped by 7 bases and J by 7 bases, with 10 bases between them. The CDR3 loop is CASTDFGEKLFF. The CDR3 DNA follows: TGTGCCAGTACCGACTTTGGTGAAAAACTGTTTTTT.

The V and J genes are TRBV28 and TRBJ1-1; a weak D match, TRBD1 (6 bases). CDR1 is MDHEN and CDR2 is SYDVKM in the germline V gene. The CDR3 covers 15 residues. Trimming removed 5 bases at V and 0 bases at J, with 13 bases between. CDR3 DNA: TGTGCCAGCAGTGGGGTGTGGGACATGAACACTGAAGCTTTCTTT. This sequence encodes CASSGVWDMNTEAFF.

The chain has TRBV18 and TRBJ2-2; possible D gene TRBD2, 7 bases. Deletions cut 2 bases from V and 2 bases from J, with 21 bases between. CDR1 is KGHSH and CDR2 is LQKENI in the germline V gene. The CDR3 length is 19 residues. The CDR3 bases are TGTGCCAGCTCACCAATGTTAACAGGGCAGCGGGGTAACACCGGGGAGCTGTTTTTT. Translation: CASSPMLTGQRGNTGELFF.

J is TRBJ2-1 and V is TRBV7-2; TRBD1 is a possible D gene (6 bases). Germline-derived CDR1 and CDR2 are SGHTA and FQGNSA. This CDR3 has 14 amino acids. V gave up 1 base and J gave up 2 bases, with 6 bases separating them. The CDR3 region has the DNA TGTGCCAGCAGCTTAGGGACAGCCTACAATGAGCAGTTCTTC. Translated: CASSLGTAYNEQFF.